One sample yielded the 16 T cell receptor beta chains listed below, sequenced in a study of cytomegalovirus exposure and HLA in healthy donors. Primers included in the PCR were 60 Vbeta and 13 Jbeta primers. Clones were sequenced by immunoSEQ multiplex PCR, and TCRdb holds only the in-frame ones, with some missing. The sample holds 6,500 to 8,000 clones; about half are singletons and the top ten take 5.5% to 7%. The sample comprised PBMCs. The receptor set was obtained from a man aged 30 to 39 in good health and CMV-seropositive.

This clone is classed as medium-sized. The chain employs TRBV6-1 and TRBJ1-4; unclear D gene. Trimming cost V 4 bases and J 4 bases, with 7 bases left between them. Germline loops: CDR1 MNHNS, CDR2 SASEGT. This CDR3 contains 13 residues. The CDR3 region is CASSAQNNEKLFF. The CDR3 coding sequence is TGTGCCAGCAGTGCCCAAAATAATGAAAAACTGTTTTTT.

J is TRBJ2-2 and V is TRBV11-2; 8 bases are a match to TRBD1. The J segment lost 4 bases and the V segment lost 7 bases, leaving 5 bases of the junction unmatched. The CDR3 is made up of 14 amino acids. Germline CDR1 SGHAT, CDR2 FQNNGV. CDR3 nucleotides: TGTGCCAGCAAGTACACAGGGGGCACCGGGGAGCTGTTTTTT. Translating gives CASKYTGGTGELFF.

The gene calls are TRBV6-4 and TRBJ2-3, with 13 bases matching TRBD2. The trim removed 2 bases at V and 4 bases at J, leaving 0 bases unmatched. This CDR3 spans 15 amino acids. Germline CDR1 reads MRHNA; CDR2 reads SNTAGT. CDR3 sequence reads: CASSDTSGGADTQYF. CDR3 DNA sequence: TGTGCCAGCAGTGACACTAGCGGGGGGGCAGATACGCAGTATTTT.

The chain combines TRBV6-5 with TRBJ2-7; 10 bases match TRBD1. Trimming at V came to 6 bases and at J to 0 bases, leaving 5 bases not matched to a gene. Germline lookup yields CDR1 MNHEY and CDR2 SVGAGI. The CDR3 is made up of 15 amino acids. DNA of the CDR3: TGTGCCAGCAGCCCTGACAGGGGGCGCTCCTACGAGCAGTACTTC. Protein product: CASSPDRGRSYEQYF.

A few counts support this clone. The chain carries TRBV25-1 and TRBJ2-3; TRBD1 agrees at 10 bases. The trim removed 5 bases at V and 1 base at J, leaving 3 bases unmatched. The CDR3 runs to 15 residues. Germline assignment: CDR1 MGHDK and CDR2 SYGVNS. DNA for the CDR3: TGTGCCAGCAGTCAAGGGACAGGGGGCACAGATACGCAGTATTTT. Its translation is CASSQGTGGTDTQYF. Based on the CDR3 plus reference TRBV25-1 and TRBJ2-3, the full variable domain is EADIYQTPRYLVIGTGKKITLECSQTMGHDKMYWYQQDPGMELHLIHYSYGVNSTEKGDLSSESTVSRIRTEHFPLTLESARPSHTSQYLCASSQGTGGTDTQYFGPGTRLTVL.

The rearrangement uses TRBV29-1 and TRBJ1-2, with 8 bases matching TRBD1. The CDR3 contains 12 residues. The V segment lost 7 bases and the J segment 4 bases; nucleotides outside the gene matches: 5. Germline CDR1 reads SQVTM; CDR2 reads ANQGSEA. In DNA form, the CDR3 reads TGCAGCGCCGGGACAGGTTCCTATGGCTACACCTTC. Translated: CSAGTGSYGYTF. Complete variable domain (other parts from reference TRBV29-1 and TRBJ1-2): SAVISQKPSRDICQRGTSLTIQCQVDSQVTMMFWYRQQPGQSLTLIATANQGSEATYESGFVIDKFPISRPNLTFSTLTVSNMSPEDSSIYLCSAGTGSYGYTFGSGTRLTVV.

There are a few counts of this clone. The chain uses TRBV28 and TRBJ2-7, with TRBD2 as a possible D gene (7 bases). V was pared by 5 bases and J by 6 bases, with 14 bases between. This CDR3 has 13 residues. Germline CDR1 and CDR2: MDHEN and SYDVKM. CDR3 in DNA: TGTGCCAGCAGTGGGGGGGCGCCTTCCGAGCAGTACTTC. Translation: CASSGGAPSEQYF.

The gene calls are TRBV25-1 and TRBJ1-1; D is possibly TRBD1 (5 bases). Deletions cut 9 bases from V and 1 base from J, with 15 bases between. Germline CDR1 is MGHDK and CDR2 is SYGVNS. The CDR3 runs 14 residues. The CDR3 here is CASTRARENTEAFF. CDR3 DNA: TGTGCCAGTACCAGGGCCAGAGAGAACACTGAAGCTTTCTTT.

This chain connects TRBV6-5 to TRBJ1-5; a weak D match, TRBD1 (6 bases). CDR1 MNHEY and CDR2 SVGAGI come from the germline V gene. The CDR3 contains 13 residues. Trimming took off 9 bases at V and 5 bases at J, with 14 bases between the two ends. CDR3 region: CASKRTVDQPQHF. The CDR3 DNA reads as TGTGCCAGTAAACGGACAGTAGATCAGCCCCAGCATTTT.

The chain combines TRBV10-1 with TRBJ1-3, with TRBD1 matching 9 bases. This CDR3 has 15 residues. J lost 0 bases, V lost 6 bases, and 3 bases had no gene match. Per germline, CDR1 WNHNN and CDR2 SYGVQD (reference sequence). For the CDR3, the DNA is TGCGCCAGCAGCGGACAGGGGAGCTCTGGAAACACCATATATTTT. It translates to CASSGQGSSGNTIYF.

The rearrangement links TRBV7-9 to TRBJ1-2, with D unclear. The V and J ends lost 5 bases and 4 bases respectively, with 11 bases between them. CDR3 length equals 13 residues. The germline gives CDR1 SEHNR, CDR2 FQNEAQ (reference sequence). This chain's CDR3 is CASSPLTVYGYTF. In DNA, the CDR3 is TGTGCCAGCAGCCCCCTAACGGTCTATGGCTACACCTTC. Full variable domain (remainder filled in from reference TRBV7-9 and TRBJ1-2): DTGVSQNPRHKITKRGQNVTFRCDPISEHNRLYWYRQTLGQGPEFLTYFQNEAQLEKSRLLSDRFSAERPKGSFSTLEIQRTEQGDSAMYLCASSPLTVYGYTFGSGTRLTVV.

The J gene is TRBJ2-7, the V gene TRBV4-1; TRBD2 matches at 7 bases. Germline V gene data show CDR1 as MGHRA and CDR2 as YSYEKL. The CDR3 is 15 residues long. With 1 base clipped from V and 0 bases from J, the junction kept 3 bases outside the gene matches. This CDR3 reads CASSQVGGGSYEQYF. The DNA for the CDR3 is TGCGCCAGCAGCCAAGTCGGCGGGGGCTCCTACGAGCAGTACTTC.

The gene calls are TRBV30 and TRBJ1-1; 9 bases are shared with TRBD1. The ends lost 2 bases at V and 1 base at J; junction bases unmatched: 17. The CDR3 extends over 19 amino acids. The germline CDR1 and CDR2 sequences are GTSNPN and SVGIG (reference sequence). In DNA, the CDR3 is TGTGCCTGGAGTCCCCTCAACAGGGGGCTAATGGTAAGGAACACTGAAGCTTTCTTT. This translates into CAWSPLNRGLMVRNTEAFF.

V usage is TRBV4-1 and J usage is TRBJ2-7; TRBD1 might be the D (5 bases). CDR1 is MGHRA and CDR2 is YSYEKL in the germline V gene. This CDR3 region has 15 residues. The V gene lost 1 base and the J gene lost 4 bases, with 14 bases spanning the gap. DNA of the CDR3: TGCGCCAGCAGCCAAGTAGGAGACAGTTCGTACGAGCAGTACTTC. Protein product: CASSQVGDSSYEQYF.

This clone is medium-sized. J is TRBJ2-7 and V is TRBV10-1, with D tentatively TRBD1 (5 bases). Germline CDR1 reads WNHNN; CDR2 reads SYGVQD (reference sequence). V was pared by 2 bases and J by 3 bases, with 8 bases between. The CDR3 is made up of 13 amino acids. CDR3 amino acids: CASSEAGHYEQYF. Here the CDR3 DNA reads TGCGCCAGCAGTGAGGCAGGGCACTACGAGCAGTACTTC.

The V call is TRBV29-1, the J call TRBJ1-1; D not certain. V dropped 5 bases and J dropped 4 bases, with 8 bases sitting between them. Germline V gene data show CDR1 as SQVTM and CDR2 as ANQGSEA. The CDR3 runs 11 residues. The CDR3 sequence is CSVTGSTEAFF. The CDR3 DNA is TGCAGCGTTACTGGTTCCACTGAAGCTTTCTTT.